These 8 T cell receptor beta chains were sequenced from one sample in a study of T cell responses to AZD1222 COVID-19 vaccine. This table comes from immunoSEQ multiplex PCR, and its TCRdb copy is limited to in-frame clones, with some not included. The table includes approximately 120,000 clones, roughly 88% detected once. Specimen: peripheral blood, collected on day 0 of AZD1222 vaccination. The receptors stem from an adult in good health.

The chain links TRBV4-1 to TRBJ2-1, with 7 bases lining up with TRBD2. Germline assignment: CDR1 MGHRA and CDR2 YSYEKL. With V trimmed by 4 bases and J by 15 bases, 15 bases remained unmatched. The CDR3 consists of 14 residues. The CDR3 loop is CASSPTPGLHGGFF. The CDR3 DNA sequence: TGCGCCAGCAGCCCAACTCCGGGACTACATGGGGGGTTCTTC.

The gene calls are TRBV9 and TRBJ1-4; no firm D call. CDR1 is SGDLS and CDR2 is YYNGEE in the germline V gene. Trimming removed 3 bases from V and 8 bases from J, with 8 bases in between. The CDR3 is 12 amino acids. Here the CDR3 reads CASSGRGEKLFF. The CDR3 bases are TGTGCCAGCAGCGGGCGTGGGGAAAAACTGTTTTTT.

The chain is built from TRBV7-2 and TRBJ2-7; D is perhaps TRBD2 (6 bases). Deletions cut 6 bases from V and 3 bases from J, with 18 bases between. Germline-derived CDR1 and CDR2 are SGHTA and FQGNSA. CDR3 length: 15 residues. The CDR3 sequence is CASSPGGAPYYEQYF. For the CDR3, the DNA is TGTGCCAGCAGTCCCGGCGGGGCCCCTTACTACGAGCAGTACTTC.

The rearrangement uses TRBV30 and TRBJ1-1; 9 bases match TRBD1. Germline loops: CDR1 GTSNPN, CDR2 SVGIG (reference sequence). Losses at the gene ends were 4 bases for V and 2 bases for J; bases not matched to a gene: 5. The CDR3 runs to 14 residues. This chain's CDR3 is CAWTHRGLNTEAFF. The CDR3 nucleotides are TGTGCCTGGACCCACAGGGGGCTAAACACTGAAGCTTTCTTT.

V gene TRBV11-1 combines with J gene TRBJ1-2; TRBD1 is a possible D gene (6 bases). The CDR3 length is 16 residues. Germline V gene lookup returns CDR1 SGHAT and CDR2 FQDESV (reference sequence). V was clipped by 4 bases and J by 4 bases, with 19 bases between them. CDR3 sequence (DNA): TGTGCCAGCAGCTCCAGCCGGGGACAAGAGGGCTATGGCTACACCTTC. It encodes CASSSSRGQEGYGYTF.

The rearrangement uses TRBV7-3 and TRBJ1-1; a weak D match, TRBD1 (5 bases). CDR3 length: 14 amino acids. The V and J ends lost 2 bases and 4 bases respectively, with 11 bases between them. CDR1 and CDR2 from the germline V gene are SGHTA and FQGTGA. The CDR3 DNA reads as TGTGCCAGCAGCTTACAGGGAAAGGGCACTGAAGCTTTCTTT. It is translated as CASSLQGKGTEAFF. Full variable domain (remainder filled in from reference TRBV7-3 and TRBJ1-1): GAGVSQTPSNKVTEKGKYVELRCDPISGHTALYWYRQSLGQGPEFLIYFQGTGAADDSGLPNDRFFAVRPEGSVSTLKIQRTERGDSAVYLCASSLQGKGTEAFFGQGTRLTVV.

This clone was counted once. J is TRBJ1-3 and V is TRBV5-4; TRBD1 is a possible D gene (6 bases). CDR1 is SGHNT, CDR2 YYREEE, per germline (reference sequence). The CDR3 has 16 amino acids. V was pared by 0 bases and J by 1 base, with 11 bases between. The CDR3 sequence: CASSLGHTGSGNTIYF. Here the CDR3 DNA reads TGTGCCAGCAGCTTGGGGCATACAGGGTCTGGAAACACCATATATTTT.

The table lists this clone with a count of one. The chain recombines TRBV29-1 with TRBJ2-7, with 8 bases that match TRBD2. This CDR3 is built from 15 residues. V lost 0 bases and J lost 0; bases outside the gene matches: 4. The V gene's germline CDR1 is SQVTM and CDR2 ANQGSEA. DNA of the CDR3: TGCAGCGTTGAAGAGGCCAGCGGGAGCTCCTACGAGCAGTACTTC. Protein product: CSVEEASGSSYEQYF.